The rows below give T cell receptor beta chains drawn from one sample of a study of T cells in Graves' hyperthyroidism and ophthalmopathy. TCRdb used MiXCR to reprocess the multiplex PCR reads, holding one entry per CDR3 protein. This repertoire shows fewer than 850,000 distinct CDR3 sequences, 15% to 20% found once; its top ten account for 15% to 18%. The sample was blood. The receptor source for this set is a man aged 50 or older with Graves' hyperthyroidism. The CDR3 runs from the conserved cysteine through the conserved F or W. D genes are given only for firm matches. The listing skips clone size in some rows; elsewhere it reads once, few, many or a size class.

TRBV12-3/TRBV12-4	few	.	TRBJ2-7	CASRGLDYEQYF	TGTGCCAGCAGGGGACTCGACTACGAGCAGTACTTC
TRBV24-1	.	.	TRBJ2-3	CATGAASTDTQYF	TGTGCCACCGGGGCAGCTAGCACAGATACGCAGTATTTT
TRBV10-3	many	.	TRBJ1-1	CAIGGAGDLMNTEAFF	TGTGCCATCGGTGGGGCAGGTGACCTAATGAACACTGAAGCTTTCTTT
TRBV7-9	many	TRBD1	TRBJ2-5	CASSLTGLETQYF	TGTGCCAGCAGCTTGACAGGGTTGGAGACCCAGTACTTC
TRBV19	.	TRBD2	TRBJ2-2	CASTPGRADTGELFF	TGTGCCAGTACGCCTGGGAGGGCCGACACCGGGGAGCTGTTTTTT
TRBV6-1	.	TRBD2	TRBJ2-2	CASVLAGDTGELFF	TGTGCCAGTGTACTAGCGGGAGACACCGGGGAGCTGTTTTTT
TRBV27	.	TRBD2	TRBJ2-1	CASSLNTGLAGAGEQFF	TGTGCCAGCAGTTTAAATACGGGACTAGCGGGAGCCGGCGAGCAGTTCTTC
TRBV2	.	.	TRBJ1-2	CAGSECPPGQTYGYTF	TGTGCCGGCAGTGAATGTCCGCCGGGACAAACCTATGGCTACACCTTC
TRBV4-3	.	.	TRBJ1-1	CASSRGLFMNTEAFF	TGCGCCAGCAGCCGCGGATTATTCATGAACACTGAAGCTTTCTTT
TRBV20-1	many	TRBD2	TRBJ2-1	CSARTLAGEHYNEQFF	TGCAGTGCTAGAACCCTAGCGGGAGAGCATTACAATGAGCAGTTCTTC
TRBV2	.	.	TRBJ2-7	CASSGDGSPTYEQYF	TGTGCCAGCAGCGGGGACGGATCACCTACCTACGAGCAGTACTTC
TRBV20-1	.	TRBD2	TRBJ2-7	CSAILAPSSYEQYF	TGCAGTGCTATACTAGCGCCGAGCTCCTACGAGCAGTACTTC
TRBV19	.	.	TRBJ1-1	CATNRLGGGMNTEAFF	TGTGCCACCAATCGCCTGGGGGGAGGCATGAACACTGAAGCTTTCTTT
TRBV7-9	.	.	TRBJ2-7	CASSLAPTGRHYEQYF	TGTGCCAGCAGCTTAGCCCCCACAGGGCGTCACTACGAGCAGTACTTC
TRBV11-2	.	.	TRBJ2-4	CASSLDNYPGPKNIQYF	TGTGCCAGCAGCTTAGACAATTACCCCGGTCCCAAAAACATTCAGTACTTC
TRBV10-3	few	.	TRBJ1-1	CAIKGVNTEAFF	TGTGCCATCAAGGGAGTGAACACTGAAGCTTTCTTT
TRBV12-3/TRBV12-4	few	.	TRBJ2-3	CASSSGPRRDTQYF	TGTGCCAGCAGTTCGGGACCTCGCAGGGATACGCAGTATTTT
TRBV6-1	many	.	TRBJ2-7	CASSASSALEQYF	TGTGCCAGCAGTGCTTCCAGTGCGTTGGAGCAGTACTTC
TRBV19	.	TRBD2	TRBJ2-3	CASSLGTSGGYGFTDTQYF	TGTGCCAGTAGTCTAGGGACTAGCGGAGGCTACGGATTCACAGATACGCAGTATTTT
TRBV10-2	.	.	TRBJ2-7	CASSGGTFYEQYF	TGCGCCAGCAGTGGTGGGACATTTTACGAGCAGTACTTC
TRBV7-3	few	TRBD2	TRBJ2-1	CASSLRSIAGANNEQFF	TGTGCCAGCAGCTTAAGGTCCATAGCGGGGGCAAACAATGAGCAGTTCTTC
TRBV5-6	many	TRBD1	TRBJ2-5	CASSLAGGMRETQYF	TGTGCCAGCAGCTTGGCAGGGGGCATGAGAGAGACCCAGTACTTC